This T cell receptor beta chain originates from a study of T cells in tuberculosis. Findings and caveats of the study: Active tuberculosis alpha repertoires lay closer to GMM-specific TCRs than controls'.

Trimming stripped 0 bases from V and 5 bases from J, with 17 bases between. CDR3 size: 16 residues. CDR1 is SGDLS and CDR2 is YYNGEE in the germline V gene. On this clone: The antigen is unknown.

Using immunoSEQ multiplex PCR, the repertoire was profiled, and TCRdb retains in-frame clones only, with some absent. The sample holds tens of thousands of clones, about nine tenths seen once. Sequencing was carried out using PBMCs. The rearrangement links TRBV9 to TRBJ1-2, with a possible D match to TRBD1 (6 bases). The clonotype originates from a donor aged 10-29 years with latent tuberculosis or without tuberculosis infection. The chain's CDR3 is CASSVAGDGVKYGYTF. DNA of the CDR3: TGTGCCAGCAGCGTAGCAGGGGATGGCGTTAAGTATGGCTACACCTTC.